This T cell receptor (beta chain) derives from a study of blood T cell repertoires in COVID-19. About the research overall: Acute and convalescent COVID-19 samples came from the United States, Italy and Spain.

The CDR3 totals 16 residues. V was trimmed by 7 bases and J by 1 base, leaving 20 bases between them. The germline CDR1 and CDR2 sequences are MRHNA and SNTAGT. Authors' processing steps: Amplification with reference gene primers provided the estimates of nucleated cell counts. Produced via immunoSEQ multiplex PCR; TCRdb's table is partial and in-frame only. Clone size and V and J calls were adopted from that table, with D and trimming inferred from the DNA. The table has roughly 150,000 clones, around nine tenths seen once. Sequencing was carried out using peripheral blood. The clonotype was recovered from a woman at least 80 years old with COVID-19, enrolled during active disease. This sequence joins TRBV6-4 and TRBJ2-7, with TRBD2 as a possible D gene (7 bases). The CDR3 loop is CASKRKRGAESYEQYF. The CDR3 DNA sequence: TGTGCCAGCAAACGCAAACGGGGGGCAGAATCCTACGAGCAGTACTTC.